The subject of this entry is one T cell receptor (beta chain). The V gene lost 3 bases and the J gene lost 2 bases, with 19 bases spanning the gap. The CDR3 totals 17 residues. CDR1 SGHRS and CDR2 YFSETQ come from the germline V gene. This sample stems from a study of T-cell reconstitution after alpha-beta-depleted transplantation in children. Unique molecular identifiers were incorporated when the TCRbeta library was constructed. TCRdb re-derived calls from the PCR reads in MiXCR, one entry per CDR3 protein. Of about 230,000 distinct CDR3 sequences in the sample, around 8.9% were seen once. The sequenced sample was PBMCs from the stem cell graft donor, obtained from the stem cell graft. The chain links TRBV5-1 to TRBJ2-3; TRBD2 might be the D (6 bases). The sequence was collected from a human donor who donated a stem cell graft to a child with SCID. CDR3 residues: CASSSSWRGTYTDTQYF. The CDR3 coding sequence is TGCGCCAGCAGCTCCTCCTGGCGGGGAACCTACACAGATACGCAGTATTTT.